This TCR beta chain was recovered during a study of T-cell memory formation after mild COVID-19. The V end lost 1 base, the J end lost 2 bases, and 14 bases lay between the germline ends. The CDR3 length is 16 residues. Germline V CDR1 and CDR2: SGHDT, YYEEEE. This clonotype has only a few counts. MiXCR, applied by TCRdb to the 5' RACE reads, yields one record per CDR3 protein. The sample lists under 600,000 distinct CDR3 sequences, approximately 21% occurring once. Sequencing used PBMCs or a T cell subset sorted from them (not recorded which). This chain uses TRBV5-6 with TRBJ2-3; a possible D gene is TRBD2 (6 bases). The sequence came from an adult woman who had mild COVID-19 (a few samples of this study predate the infection). Cell type and time point are not known. Here the CDR3 DNA reads TGTGCCAGCAGCTTGAGCCGGGACTCTTACACAGATACGCAGTATTTT. Translating it yields CASSLSRDSYTDTQYF.